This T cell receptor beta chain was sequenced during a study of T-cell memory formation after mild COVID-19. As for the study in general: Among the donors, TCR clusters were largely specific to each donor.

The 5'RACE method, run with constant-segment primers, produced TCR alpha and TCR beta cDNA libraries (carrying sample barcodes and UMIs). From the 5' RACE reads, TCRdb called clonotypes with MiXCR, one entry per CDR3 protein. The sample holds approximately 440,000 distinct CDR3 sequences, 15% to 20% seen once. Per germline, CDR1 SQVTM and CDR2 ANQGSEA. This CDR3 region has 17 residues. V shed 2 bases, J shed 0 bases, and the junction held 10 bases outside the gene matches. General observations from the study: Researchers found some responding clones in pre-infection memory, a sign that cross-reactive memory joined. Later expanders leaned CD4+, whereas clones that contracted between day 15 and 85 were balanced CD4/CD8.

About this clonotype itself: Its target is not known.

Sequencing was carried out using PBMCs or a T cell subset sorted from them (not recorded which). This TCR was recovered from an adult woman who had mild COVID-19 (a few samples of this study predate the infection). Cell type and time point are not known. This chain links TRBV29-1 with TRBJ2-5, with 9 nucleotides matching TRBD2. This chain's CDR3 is CSVESGRSSGYQETQYF. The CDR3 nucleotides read TGCAGCGTTGAAAGCGGGAGGTCCTCGGGGTACCAAGAGACCCAGTACTTC.